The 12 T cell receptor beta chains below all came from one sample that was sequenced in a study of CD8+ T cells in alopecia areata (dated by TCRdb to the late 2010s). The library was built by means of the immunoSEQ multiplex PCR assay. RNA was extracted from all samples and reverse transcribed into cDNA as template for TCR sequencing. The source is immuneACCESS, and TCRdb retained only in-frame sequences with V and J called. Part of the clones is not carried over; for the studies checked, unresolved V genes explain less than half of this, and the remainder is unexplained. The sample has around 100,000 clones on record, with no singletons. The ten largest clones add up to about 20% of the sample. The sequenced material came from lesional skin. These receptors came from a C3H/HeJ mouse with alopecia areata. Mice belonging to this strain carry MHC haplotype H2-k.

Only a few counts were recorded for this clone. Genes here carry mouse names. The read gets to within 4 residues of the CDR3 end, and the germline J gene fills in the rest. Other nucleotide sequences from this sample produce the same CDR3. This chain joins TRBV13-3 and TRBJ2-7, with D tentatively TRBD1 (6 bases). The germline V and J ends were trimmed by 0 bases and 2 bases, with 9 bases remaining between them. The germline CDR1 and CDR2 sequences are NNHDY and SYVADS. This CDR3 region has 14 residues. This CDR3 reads CASSDGQATYEQYF. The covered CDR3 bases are TGTGCCAGCAGTGATGGACAGGCTACCTAT.

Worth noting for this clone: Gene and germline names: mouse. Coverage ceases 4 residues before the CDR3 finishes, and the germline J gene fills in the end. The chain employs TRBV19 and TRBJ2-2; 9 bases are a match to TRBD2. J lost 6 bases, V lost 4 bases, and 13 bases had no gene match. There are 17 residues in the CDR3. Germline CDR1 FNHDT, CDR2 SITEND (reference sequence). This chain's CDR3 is CASSPQTGGPPAGQLYF. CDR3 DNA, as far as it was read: TGTGCCAGCAGTCCACAAACTGGGGGGCCGCCGGCCGGG. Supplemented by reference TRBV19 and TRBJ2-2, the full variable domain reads GGIITQTPKFLIGQEGQKLTLKCQQNFNHDTMYWYRQDSGKGLRLIYYSITENDLQKGDLSEGYDASREKKSSFSLTVTSAQKNEMAVFLCASSPQTGGPPAGQLYFGEGSKLTVL.

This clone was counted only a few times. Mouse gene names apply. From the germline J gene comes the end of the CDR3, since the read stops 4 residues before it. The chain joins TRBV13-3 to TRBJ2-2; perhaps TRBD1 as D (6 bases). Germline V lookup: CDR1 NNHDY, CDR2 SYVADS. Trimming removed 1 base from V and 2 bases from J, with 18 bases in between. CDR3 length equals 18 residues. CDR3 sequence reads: CASSDPTYRETNTGQLYF. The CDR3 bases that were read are TGTGCCAGCAGTGATCCTACTTACAGGGAAACGAACACCGGG.

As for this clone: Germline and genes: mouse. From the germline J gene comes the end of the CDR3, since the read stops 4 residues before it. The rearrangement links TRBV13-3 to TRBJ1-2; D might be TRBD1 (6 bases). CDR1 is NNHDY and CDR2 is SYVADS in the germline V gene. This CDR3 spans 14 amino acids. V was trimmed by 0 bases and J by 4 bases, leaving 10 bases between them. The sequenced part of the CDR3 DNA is TGTGCCAGCAGTGATGACAGGGTAAGCTCC. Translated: CASSDDRVSS. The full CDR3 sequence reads CASSDDRVSSDYTF.

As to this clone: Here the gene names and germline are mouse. This chain's CDR3 is CASRVQGYEQYF. CDR3 bases read: TGTGCCAGCAGAGTACAGGGGTAT. The chain combines TRBV13-3 with TRBJ2-7, with 7 bases fitting TRBD1. The read comes to an end 4 residues before the CDR3 does, leaving the germline J gene to fill in the end. CDR1 is NNHDY and CDR2 is SYVADS in the germline V gene. The CDR3 totals 12 residues.

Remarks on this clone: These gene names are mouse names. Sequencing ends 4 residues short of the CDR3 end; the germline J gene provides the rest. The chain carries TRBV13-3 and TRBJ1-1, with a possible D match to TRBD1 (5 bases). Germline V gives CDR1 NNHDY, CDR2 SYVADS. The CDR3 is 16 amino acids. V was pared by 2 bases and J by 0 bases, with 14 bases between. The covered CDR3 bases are TGTGCCAGCAGTGACAGGGAGGGCAAGGCAAACACA. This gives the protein CASSDREGKANT. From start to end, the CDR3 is CASSDREGKANTEVFF.

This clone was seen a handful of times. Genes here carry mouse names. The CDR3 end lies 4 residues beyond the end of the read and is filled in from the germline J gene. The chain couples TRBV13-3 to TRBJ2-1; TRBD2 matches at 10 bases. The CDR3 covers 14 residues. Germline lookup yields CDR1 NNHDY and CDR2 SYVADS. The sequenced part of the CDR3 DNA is TGTGCCAGCAGTGAGAGACTGGGGGGAACT. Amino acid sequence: CASSERLGGT. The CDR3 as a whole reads CASSERLGGTEQFF.

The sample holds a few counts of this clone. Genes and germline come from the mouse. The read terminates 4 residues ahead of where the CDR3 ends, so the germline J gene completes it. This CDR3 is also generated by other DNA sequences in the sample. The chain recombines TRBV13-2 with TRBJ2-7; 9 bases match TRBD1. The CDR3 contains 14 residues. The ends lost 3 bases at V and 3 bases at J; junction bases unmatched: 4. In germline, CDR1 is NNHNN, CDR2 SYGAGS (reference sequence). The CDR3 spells CASGGETGGYEQYF. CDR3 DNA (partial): TGTGCCAGCGGTGGTGAGACAGGGGGCTAT.

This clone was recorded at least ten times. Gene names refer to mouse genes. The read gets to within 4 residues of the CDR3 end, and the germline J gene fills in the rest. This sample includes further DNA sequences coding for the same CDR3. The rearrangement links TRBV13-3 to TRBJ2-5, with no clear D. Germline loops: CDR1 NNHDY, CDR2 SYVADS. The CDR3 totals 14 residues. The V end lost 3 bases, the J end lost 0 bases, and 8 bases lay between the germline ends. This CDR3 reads CASSATVNQDTQYF. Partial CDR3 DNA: TGTGCCAGCAGTGCCACAGTTAACCAAGAC.

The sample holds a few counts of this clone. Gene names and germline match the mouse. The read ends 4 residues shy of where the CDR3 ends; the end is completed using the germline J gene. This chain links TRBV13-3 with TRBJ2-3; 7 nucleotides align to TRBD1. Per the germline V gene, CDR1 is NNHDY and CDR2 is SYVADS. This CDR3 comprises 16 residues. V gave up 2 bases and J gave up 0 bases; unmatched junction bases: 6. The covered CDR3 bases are TGTGCCAGCAGTGAGAGGGGACAGATTAGTGCAGAA. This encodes CASSERGQISAE. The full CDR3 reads CASSERGQISAETLYF.

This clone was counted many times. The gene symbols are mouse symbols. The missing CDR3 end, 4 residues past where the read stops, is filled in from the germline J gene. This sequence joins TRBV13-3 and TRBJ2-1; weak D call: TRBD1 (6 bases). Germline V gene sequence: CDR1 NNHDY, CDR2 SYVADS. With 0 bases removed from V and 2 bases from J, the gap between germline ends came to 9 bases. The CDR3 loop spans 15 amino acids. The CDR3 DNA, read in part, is TGTGCCAGCAGTGATGCTACAGGGTACTATGCT. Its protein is CASSDATGYYA. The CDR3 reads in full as CASSDATGYYAEQFF.

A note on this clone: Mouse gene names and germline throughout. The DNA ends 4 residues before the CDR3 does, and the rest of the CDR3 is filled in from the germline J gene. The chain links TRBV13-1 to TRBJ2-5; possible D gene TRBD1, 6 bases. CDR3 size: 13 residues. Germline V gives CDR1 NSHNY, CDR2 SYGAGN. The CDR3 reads CASSAGTKDTQYF. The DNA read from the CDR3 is TGTGCCAGCAGTGCTGGGACAAAAGAC.